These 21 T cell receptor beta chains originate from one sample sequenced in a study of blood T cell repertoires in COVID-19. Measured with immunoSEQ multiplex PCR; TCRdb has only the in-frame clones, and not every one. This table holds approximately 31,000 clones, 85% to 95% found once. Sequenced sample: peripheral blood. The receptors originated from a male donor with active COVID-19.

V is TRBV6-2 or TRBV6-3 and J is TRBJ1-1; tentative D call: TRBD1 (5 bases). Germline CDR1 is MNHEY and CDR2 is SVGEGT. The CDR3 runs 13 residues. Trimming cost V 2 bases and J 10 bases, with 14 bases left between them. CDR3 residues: CASSYQGDNRAFF. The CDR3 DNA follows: TGTGCCAGCAGTTACCAAGGGGATAATCGAGCTTTCTTT.

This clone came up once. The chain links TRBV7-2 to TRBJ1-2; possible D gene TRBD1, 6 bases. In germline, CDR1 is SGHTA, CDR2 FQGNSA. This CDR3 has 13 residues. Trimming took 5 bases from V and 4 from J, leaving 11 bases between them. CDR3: CASSPTGFYGYTF. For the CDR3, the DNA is TGTGCCAGCAGCCCTACAGGGTTCTATGGCTACACCTTC.

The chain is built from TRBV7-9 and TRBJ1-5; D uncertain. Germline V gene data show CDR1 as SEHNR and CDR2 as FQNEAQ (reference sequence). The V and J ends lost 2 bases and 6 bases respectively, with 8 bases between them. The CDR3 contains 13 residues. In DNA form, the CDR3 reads TGTGCCAGCAGCTTAAATCCGGGTCAGCCCCAGCATTTT. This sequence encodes CASSLNPGQPQHF.

The CDR3 is CASSPSVPNTEAFF. The CDR3 DNA reads TGTGCCAGCTCACCGTCGGTCCCGAACACTGAAGCTTTCTTT. This chain connects TRBV18 to TRBJ1-1; D ambiguous. Trimming removed 3 bases from V and 1 base from J, with 9 bases in between. Germline assignment: CDR1 KGHSH and CDR2 LQKENI. The CDR3 is made up of 14 amino acids.

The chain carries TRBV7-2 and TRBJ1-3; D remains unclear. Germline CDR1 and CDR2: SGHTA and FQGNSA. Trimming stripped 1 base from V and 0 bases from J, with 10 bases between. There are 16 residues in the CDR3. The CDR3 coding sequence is TGTGCCAGCAGCTTAGGAGGCAGCAACTCTGGAAACACCATATATTTT. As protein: CASSLGGSNSGNTIYF.

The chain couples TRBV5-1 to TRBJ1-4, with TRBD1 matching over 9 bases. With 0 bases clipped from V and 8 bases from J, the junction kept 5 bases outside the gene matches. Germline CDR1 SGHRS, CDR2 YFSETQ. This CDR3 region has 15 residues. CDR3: CASSLGTGGREKLFF. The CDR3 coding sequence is TGCGCCAGCAGCTTGGGTACAGGGGGCCGGGAAAAACTGTTTTTT.

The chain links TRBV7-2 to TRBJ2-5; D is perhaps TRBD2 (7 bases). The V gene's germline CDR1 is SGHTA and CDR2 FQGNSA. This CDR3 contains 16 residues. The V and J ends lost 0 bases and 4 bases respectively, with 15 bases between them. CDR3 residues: CASSLAGGALGETQYF. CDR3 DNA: TGTGCCAGCAGCTTAGCTGGGGGGGCCCTTGGAGAGACCCAGTACTTC.

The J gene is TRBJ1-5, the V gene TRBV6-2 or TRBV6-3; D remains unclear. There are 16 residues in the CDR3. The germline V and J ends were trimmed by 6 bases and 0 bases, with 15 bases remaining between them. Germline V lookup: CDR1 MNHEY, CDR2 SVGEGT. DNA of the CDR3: TGTGCCAGCAGCTCTTGGGCAGGCTATAGCAATCAGCCCCAGCATTTT. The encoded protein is CASSSWAGYSNQPQHF.

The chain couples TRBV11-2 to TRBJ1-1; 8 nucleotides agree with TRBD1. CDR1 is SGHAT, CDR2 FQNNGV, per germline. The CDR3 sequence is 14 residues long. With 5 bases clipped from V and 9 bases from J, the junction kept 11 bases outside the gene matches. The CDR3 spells CASSRDTGGRKAFF. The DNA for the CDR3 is TGTGCCAGCAGCCGGGACACAGGGGGTAGGAAAGCTTTCTTT.

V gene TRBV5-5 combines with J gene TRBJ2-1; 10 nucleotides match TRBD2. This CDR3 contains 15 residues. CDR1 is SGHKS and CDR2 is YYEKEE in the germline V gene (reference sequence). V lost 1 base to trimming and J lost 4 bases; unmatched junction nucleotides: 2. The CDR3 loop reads CASSLRTSGYNEQFF. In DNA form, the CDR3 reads TGTGCCAGCAGCTTGAGGACTAGCGGTTACAATGAGCAGTTCTTC.

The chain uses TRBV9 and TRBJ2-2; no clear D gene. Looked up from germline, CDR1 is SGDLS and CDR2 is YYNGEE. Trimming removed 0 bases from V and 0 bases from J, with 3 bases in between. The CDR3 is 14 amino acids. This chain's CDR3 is CASSVATNTGELFF. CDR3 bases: TGTGCCAGCAGCGTAGCTACGAACACCGGGGAGCTGTTTTTT.

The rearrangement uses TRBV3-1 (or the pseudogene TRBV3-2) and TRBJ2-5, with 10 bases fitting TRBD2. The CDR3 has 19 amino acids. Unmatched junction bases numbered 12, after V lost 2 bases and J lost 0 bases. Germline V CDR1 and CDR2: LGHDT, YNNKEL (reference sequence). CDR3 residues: CASSQNPGLATLYQETQYF. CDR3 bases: TGTGCCAGCAGCCAAAACCCGGGACTAGCGACCTTGTACCAAGAGACCCAGTACTTC.

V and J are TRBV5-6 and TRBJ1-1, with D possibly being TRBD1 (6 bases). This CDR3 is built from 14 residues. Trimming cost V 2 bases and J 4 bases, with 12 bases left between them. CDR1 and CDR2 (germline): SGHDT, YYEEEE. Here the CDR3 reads CASSLFRGATEAFF. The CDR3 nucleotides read TGTGCCAGCAGCTTATTCAGGGGCGCCACTGAAGCTTTCTTT.

The CDR3 loop is CASSSGLAGRSSYNEQFF. CDR3 DNA: TGTGCCAGCAGTTCGGGACTAGCGGGGAGGAGCTCCTACAATGAGCAGTTCTTC. J is TRBJ2-1 and V is TRBV6-2 or TRBV6-3, with 13 bases fitting TRBD2. The CDR3 extends over 18 amino acids. The J segment lost 0 bases and the V segment lost 4 bases, leaving 6 bases of the junction unmatched. The V gene's germline CDR1 is MNHEY and CDR2 SVGEGT.

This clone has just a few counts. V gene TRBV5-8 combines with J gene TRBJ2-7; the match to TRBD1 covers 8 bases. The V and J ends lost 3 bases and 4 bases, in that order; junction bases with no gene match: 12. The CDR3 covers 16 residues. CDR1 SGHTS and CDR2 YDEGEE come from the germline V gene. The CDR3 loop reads CASSYHHSGQAYEQYF. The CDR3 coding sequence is TGTGCCAGCAGCTATCACCACTCGGGACAGGCGTACGAGCAGTACTTC. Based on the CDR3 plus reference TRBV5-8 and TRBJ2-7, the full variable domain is EAGVTQSPTHLIKTRGQQATLRCSPISGHTSVYWYQQALGLGLQFLLWYDEGEERNRGNFPPRFSGRQFPNYSSELNVNALELEDSALYLCASSYHHSGQAYEQYFGPGTRLTVT.

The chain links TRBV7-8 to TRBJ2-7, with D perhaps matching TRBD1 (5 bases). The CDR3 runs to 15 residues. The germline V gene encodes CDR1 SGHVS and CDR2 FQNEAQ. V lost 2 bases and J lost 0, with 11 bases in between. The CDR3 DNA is TGTGCCAGCAGCTTAAAGGGGTACCACTCCTACGAGCAGTACTTC. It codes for CASSLKGYHSYEQYF.

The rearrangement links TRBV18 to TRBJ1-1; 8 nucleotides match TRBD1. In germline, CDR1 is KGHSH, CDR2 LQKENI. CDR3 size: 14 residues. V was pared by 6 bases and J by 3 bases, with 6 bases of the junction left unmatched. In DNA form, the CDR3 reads TGTGCCAGCTCTACCGGGACAGGAGACACTGAAGCTTTCTTT. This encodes CASSTGTGDTEAFF.

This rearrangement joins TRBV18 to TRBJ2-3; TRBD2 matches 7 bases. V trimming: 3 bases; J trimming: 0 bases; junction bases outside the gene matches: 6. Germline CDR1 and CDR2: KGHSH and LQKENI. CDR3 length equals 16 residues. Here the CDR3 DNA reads TGTGCCAGCTCACCGGCAGCGGGGTTTAGCACAGATACGCAGTATTTT. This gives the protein CASSPAAGFSTDTQYF.

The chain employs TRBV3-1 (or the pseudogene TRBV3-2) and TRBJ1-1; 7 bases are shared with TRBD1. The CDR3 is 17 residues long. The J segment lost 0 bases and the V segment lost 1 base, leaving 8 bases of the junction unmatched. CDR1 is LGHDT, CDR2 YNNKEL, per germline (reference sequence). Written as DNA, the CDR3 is TGTGCCAGCAGCCAAGTGGTCACAGGGGACCTGAACACTGAAGCTTTCTTT. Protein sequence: CASSQVVTGDLNTEAFF.

CDR3 amino acids: CASSGLDEQFF. CDR3 in DNA: TGTGCCAGCAGCGGTCTCGATGAGCAGTTCTTC. The chain couples TRBV9 to TRBJ2-1; D not certain. This CDR3 has 11 amino acids. V dropped 3 bases and J dropped 8 bases, with 6 bases sitting between them. Germline values: CDR1 SGDLS, CDR2 YYNGEE. Using reference TRBV9 and TRBJ2-1 for the parts outside the CDR3, the full variable domain is DSGVTQTPKHLITATGQRVTLRCSPRSGDLSVYWYQQSLDQGLQFLIQYYNGEERAKGNILERFSAQQFPDLHSELNLSSLELGDSALYFCASSGLDEQFFGPGTRLTVL.

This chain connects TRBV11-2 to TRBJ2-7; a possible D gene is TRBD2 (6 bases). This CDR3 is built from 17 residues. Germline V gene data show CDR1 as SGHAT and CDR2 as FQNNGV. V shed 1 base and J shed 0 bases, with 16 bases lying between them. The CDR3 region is CASSLVRGRKPSYEQYF. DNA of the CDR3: TGTGCCAGCAGCTTAGTGCGGGGACGGAAGCCCTCCTACGAGCAGTACTTC.